The 11 T cell receptor beta chains reported below all come from one sample, sequenced in a study of T cells in localized non-small cell lung cancer (dated by TCRdb to between 2020 and 2021). Library creation used the immunoSEQ multiplex PCR assay. TCRdb took this table from immuneACCESS and kept in-frame rearrangements with V and J called. Such tables lack part of the clones; where checked against another copy, unresolved V genes explain under half of the gap, and the rest is unexplained. The sample yields 45,000 to 60,000 clones; around 86% were counted once. Of the sample, just under 20% is held by the ten largest clones. The sample was peripheral blood, taken before any cancer treatment. The receptors come from a female donor over 55 with stage II squamous cell lung carcinoma.

In nucleotides, the CDR3 is TGTGCCAGCAGTTACCCGGGACCGTCCTACGAGCAGTACTTC. The encoded protein is CASSYPGPSYEQYF. The chain joins TRBV6-6 to TRBJ2-7; tentatively, D is TRBD1 or TRBD2 (5 bases each). CDR3 length equals 14 residues. Germline V lookup: CDR1 MNHNY, CDR2 SVGAGI (reference sequence). V was shortened by 2 bases and J by 1 base, with 9 bases between the two germline ends.

The chain has TRBV2 and TRBJ2-7, with D hard to call. In germline, CDR1 is SNHLY, CDR2 FYNNEI. Trimming took off 2 bases at V and 3 bases at J, with 14 bases between the two ends. This CDR3 spans 15 amino acids. The CDR3 region has the DNA TGTGCCAGCAGTGAAAGGCAGATAGGGCGCTACGAGCAGTACTTC. Translated, it gives CASSERQIGRYEQYF.

The chain is built from TRBV13 and TRBJ2-1; 7 bases are a match to TRBD1. The CDR3 runs 15 residues. Germline V gene lookup returns CDR1 PRHDT and CDR2 FYEKMQ (reference sequence). J was trimmed by 1 base and V by 1 base; bases with no gene match: 1. The CDR3 DNA reads TGTGCCAGCAGCTTAGTACAGGGGTCCTACAATGAGCAGTTCTTC. It translates to CASSLVQGSYNEQFF.

The rearrangement joins TRBV9 to TRBJ2-7, with D perhaps TRBD1 (5 bases). Germline V gene sequence: CDR1 SGDLS, CDR2 YYNGEE. V was clipped by 4 bases and J by 1 base, with 9 bases between them. CDR3 length equals 13 residues. CDR3 amino acids: CASSPDNSYEQYF. In nucleotides, the CDR3 is TGTGCCAGCAGCCCGGACAATTCCTACGAGCAGTACTTC.

The rearrangement links TRBV5-4 to TRBJ1-6; 9 positions agree with TRBD1. V shed 4 bases and J 9 bases; nucleotides not matched to a gene: 5. CDR3 length: 14 residues. Germline V gene sequence: CDR1 SGHNT, CDR2 YYREEE (reference sequence). The DNA for the CDR3 is TGTGCCAGCAGCATGGGGACAGGGCTTTCACCCCTCCACTTT. This codes for CASSMGTGLSPLHF.

This rearrangement joins TRBV5-4 to TRBJ1-6, with a tentative D call TRBD1 (5 bases). Looked up from germline, CDR1 is SGHNT and CDR2 is YYREEE (reference sequence). The V end lost 4 bases, the J end lost 8 bases, and 19 bases lay between the germline ends. CDR3 size: 16 residues. Written as DNA, the CDR3 is TGTGCCAGCAGCACAGACCCGGGGGGGAACGATTCACCCCTCCACTTT. Encoded protein: CASSTDPGGNDSPLHF.

This clone was counted a few times. This chain connects TRBV27 to TRBJ1-6; D gene unclear. CDR1 and CDR2 from the germline V gene are MNHEY and SMNVEV (reference sequence). Trimming cost V 5 bases and J 5 bases, with 16 bases left between them. CDR3 length: 16 residues. This chain's CDR3 is CASSPLSGSHNSPLHF. The DNA of the CDR3 is TGTGCCAGCAGTCCCCTGTCTGGTAGCCATAATTCACCCCTCCACTTT.

The sample holds a few counts of this clone. The chain combines TRBV7-9 with TRBJ1-4, with 10 bases identical to TRBD1. Losses at the gene ends were 6 bases for V and 0 bases for J; bases not matched to a gene: 4. The length of the CDR3 is 16 residues. Germline V gene lookup returns CDR1 SEHNR and CDR2 FQNEAQ (reference sequence). The CDR3 spells CASRLGQGATNEKLFF. The CDR3 DNA follows: TGTGCCAGCAGGCTCGGACAGGGGGCAACTAATGAAAAACTGTTTTTT.

V gene TRBV18 combines with J gene TRBJ1-4, with TRBD1 as a possible D gene (6 bases). CDR1 KGHSH and CDR2 LQKENI come from the germline V gene. This CDR3 region has 16 residues. Trimming cost V 2 bases and J 2 bases, with 12 bases left between them. The CDR3 loop reads CASSPSGGGTNEKLFF. As DNA, the CDR3 is TGTGCCAGCTCACCATCCGGAGGGGGGACTAATGAAAAACTGTTTTTT.

The chain links TRBV10-1 to TRBJ1-1; D remains unclear. Trimming removed 5 bases from V and 3 bases from J, with 10 bases in between. Germline V gene data show CDR1 as WNHNN and CDR2 as SYGVQD (reference sequence). The length of the CDR3 is 13 residues. CDR3 DNA sequence: TGCGCCAGCAGTCGGACGGAGGACACTGAAGCTTTCTTT. It specifies CASSRTEDTEAFF.

The genes are TRBV29-1 and TRBJ2-5; TRBD1 agrees at 12 bases. The CDR3 is 13 amino acids. CDR1 and CDR2 (germline): SQVTM, ANQGSEA. With 6 bases clipped from V and 4 bases from J, the junction kept 3 bases outside the gene matches. This chain's CDR3 is CSVGQGAGETQYF. CDR3 nucleotide sequence: TGCAGCGTGGGACAGGGGGCCGGAGAGACCCAGTACTTC. Filled out from reference TRBV29-1 and TRBJ2-5, the complete variable domain reads SAVISQKPSRDICQRGTSLTIQCQVDSQVTMMFWYRQQPGQSLTLIATANQGSEATYESGFVIDKFPISRPNLTFSTLTVSNMSPEDSSIYLCSVGQGAGETQYFGPGTRLLVL.